The clone carrying this T cell receptor (beta chain) was seen once. The antigen is not known. This sample was included in a study of T cell responses to AZD1222 COVID-19 vaccine. Study observations and caveats: At study baseline, merely six AZD1222 recipients were seropositive. White British donors predominated, females outnumbered males, and clonal diversity was possibly underestimated. Spike regions recognized by vaccine-associated CD4 TCRs spanned the protein, led by 160-218 and 743-854.

The repertoire was sequenced with immunoSEQ multiplex PCR; TCRdb's copy has only in-frame clones and lacks some. This sample has some 120,000 clones, with 75% to 85% found just once. Trimming removed 2 bases at V and 4 bases at J, with 19 bases between. The CDR3 is made up of 16 amino acids. The V gene's germline CDR1 is SGHKS and CDR2 YYEKEE (reference sequence). The starting material was peripheral blood, obtained 28 days after the second AZD1222 dose. The J gene is TRBJ2-7, the V gene TRBV5-5, with TRBD1 as a possible D gene (6 bases). The receptor was derived from an adult who received the AZD1222 COVID-19 vaccine. CDR3 protein: CASSFSGTLGSYEQYF. As DNA, the CDR3 is TGTGCCAGCAGCTTCTCCGGGACATTGGGTTCGTACGAGCAGTACTTC.